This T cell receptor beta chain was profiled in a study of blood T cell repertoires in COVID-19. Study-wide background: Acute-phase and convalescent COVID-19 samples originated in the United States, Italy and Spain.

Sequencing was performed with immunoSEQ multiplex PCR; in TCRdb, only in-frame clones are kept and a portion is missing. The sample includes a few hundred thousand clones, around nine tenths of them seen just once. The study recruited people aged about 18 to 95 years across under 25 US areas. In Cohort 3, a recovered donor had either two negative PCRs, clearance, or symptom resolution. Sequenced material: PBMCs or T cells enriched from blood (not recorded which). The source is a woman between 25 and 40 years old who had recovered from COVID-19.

The CDR3 sequence: CASSLPLRGLNGNTIYF. CDR3 nucleotide sequence: TGTGCCAGCAGCTTACCCCTCCGCGGACTAAATGGAAACACCATATATTTT. V and J are TRBV7-9 and TRBJ1-3; no clear D gene. The CDR3 totals 17 residues. Germline V gene data show CDR1 as SEHNR and CDR2 as FQNEAQ (reference sequence). Trimming removed 2 bases from V and 3 bases from J, with 17 bases in between. Full variable domain (outside the CDR3, taken from reference TRBV7-9 and TRBJ1-3): DTGVSQNPRHKITKRGQNVTFRCDPISEHNRLYWYRQTLGQGPEFLTYFQNEAQLEKSRLLSDRFSAERPKGSFSTLEIQRTEQGDSAMYLCASSLPLRGLNGNTIYFGEGSWLTVV.